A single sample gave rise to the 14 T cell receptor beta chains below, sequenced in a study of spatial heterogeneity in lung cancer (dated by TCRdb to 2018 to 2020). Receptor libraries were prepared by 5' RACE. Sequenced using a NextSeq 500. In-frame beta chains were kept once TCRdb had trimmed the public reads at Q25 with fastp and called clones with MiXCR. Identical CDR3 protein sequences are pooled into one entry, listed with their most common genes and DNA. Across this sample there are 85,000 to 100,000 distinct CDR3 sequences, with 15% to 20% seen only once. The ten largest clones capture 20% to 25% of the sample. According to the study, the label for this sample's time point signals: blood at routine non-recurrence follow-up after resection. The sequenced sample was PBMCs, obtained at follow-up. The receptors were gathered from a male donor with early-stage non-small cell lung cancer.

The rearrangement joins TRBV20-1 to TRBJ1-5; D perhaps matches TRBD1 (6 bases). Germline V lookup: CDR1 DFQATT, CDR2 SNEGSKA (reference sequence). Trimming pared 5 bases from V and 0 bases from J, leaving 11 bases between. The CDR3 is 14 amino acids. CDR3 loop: CSAPDRYSNQPQHF. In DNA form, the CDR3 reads TGCAGTGCTCCGGACAGATATAGCAATCAGCCCCAGCATTTT.

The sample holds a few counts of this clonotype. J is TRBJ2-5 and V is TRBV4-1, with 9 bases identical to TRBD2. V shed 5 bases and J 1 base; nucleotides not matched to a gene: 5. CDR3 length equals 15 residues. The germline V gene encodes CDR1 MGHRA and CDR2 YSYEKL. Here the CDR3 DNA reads TGCGCCAGCAGCGAAAAGGGACTAGCCCAAGAGACCCAGTACTTC. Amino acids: CASSEKGLAQETQYF.

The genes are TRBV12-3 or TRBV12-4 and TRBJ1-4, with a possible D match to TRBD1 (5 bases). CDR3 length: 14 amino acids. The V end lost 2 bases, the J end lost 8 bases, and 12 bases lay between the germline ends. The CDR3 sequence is CASSLFGGDEKLFF. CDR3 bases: TGTGCCAGCAGTTTATTTGGTGGGGACGAAAAACTGTTTTTT.

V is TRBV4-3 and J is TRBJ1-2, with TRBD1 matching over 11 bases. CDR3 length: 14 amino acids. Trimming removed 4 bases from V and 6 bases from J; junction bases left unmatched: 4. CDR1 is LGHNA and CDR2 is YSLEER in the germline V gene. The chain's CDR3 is CASSPRTGGNGYTF. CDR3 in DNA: TGCGCCAGCAGCCCAAGGACAGGGGGCAATGGCTACACCTTC.

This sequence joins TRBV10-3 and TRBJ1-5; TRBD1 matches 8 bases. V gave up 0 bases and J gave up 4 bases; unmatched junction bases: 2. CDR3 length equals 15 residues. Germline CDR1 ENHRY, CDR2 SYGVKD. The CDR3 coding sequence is TGTGCCATCAGTGAGTCGACAGGGGTTAATCAGCCCCAGCATTTT. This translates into CAISESTGVNQPQHF.

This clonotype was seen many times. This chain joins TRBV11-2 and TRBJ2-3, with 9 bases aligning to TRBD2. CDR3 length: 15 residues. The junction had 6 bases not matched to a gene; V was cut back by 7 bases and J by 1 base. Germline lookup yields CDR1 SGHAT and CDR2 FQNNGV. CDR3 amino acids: CASTRRTSGTDTQYF. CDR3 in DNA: TGTGCCAGCACCCGAAGGACTAGCGGCACAGATACGCAGTATTTT. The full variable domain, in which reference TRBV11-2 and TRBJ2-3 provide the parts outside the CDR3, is EAGVAQSPRYKIIEKRQSVAFWCNPISGHATLYWYQQILGQGPKLLIQFQNNGVVDDSQLPKDRFSAERLKGVDSTLKIQPAKLEDSAVYLCASTRRTSGTDTQYFGPGTRLTVL.

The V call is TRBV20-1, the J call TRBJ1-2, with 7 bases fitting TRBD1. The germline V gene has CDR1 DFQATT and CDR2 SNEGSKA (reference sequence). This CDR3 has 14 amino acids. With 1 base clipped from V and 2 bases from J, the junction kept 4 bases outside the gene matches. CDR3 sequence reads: CSARGGTVNYGYTF. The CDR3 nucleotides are TGCAGTGCTAGAGGGGGGACAGTAAACTATGGCTACACCTTC.

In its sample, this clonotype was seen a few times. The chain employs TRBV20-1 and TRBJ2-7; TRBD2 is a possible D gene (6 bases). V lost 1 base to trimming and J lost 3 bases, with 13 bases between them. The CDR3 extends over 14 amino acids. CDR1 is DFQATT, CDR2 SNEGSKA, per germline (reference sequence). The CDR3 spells CSARAEEGNYEQYF. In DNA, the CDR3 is TGCAGTGCTAGAGCGGAGGAGGGGAACTACGAGCAGTACTTC.

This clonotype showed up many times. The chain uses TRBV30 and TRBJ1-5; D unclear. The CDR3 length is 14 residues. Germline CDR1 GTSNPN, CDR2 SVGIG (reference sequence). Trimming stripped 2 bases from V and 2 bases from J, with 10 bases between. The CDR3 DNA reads TGTGCCTGGAGTTCCGGTAGGGGCAATCAGCCCCAGCATTTT. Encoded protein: CAWSSGRGNQPQHF.

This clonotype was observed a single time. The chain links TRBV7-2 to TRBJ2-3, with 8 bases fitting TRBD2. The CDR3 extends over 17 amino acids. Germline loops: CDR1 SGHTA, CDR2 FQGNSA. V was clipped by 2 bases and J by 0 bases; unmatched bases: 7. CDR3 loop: CASSLSLTSGSTDTQYF. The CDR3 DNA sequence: TGTGCCAGCAGCTTAAGTCTCACTAGCGGTAGCACAGATACGCAGTATTTT.

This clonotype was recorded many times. The CDR3 protein is CSVVDYNEQFF. As DNA, the CDR3 is TGCAGCGTTGTCGACTACAATGAGCAGTTCTTC. This chain joins TRBV29-1 and TRBJ2-1, with D unclear. The CDR3 covers 11 residues. Looked up from germline, CDR1 is SQVTM and CDR2 is ANQGSEA. Between the trimmed V and J ends, which lost 4 bases and 3 bases, there was a span of 4 bases.

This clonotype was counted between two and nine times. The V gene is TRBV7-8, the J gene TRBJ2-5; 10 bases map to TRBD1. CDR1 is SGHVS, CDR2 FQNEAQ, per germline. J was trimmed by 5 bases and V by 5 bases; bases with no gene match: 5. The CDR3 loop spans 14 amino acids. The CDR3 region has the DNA TGTGCCAGCAGCGCGGACAGGGGGGCCGAGACCCAGTACTTC. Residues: CASSADRGAETQYF.

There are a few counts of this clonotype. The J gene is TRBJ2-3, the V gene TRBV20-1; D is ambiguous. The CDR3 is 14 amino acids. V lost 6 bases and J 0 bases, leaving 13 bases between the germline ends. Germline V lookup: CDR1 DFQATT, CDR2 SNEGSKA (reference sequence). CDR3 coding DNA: TGCAGTGCAGACGCGGCGGCTAGCACAGATACGCAGTATTTT. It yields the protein CSADAAASTDTQYF.

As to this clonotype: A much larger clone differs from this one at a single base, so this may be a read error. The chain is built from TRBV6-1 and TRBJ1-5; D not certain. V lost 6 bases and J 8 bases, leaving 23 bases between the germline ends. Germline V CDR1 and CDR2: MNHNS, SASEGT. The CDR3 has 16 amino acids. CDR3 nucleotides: TGTGCCAGCAGCCTAAAAACTGGTGTAGGATCTAAGCCCCAGCATTTT. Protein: CASSLKTGVGSKPQHF.